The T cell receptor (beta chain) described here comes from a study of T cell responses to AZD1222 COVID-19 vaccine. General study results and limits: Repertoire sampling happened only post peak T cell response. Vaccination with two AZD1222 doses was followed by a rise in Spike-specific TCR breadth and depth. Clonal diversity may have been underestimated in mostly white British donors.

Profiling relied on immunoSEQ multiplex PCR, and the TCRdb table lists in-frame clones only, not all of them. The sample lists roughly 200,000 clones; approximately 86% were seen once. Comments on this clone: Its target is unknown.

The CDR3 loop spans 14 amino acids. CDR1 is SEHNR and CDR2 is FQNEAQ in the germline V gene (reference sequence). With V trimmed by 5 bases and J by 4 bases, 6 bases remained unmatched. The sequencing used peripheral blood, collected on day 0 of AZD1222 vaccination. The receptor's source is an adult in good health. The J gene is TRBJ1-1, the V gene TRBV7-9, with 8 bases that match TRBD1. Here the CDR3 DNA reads TGTGCCAGCAGCCCAGCACAGGGGGGCACTGAAGCTTTCTTT. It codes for CASSPAQGGTEAFF.